Described below is a single T cell receptor beta chain sequence and its context. This clonotype was seen at least ten times. Its antigen has not been determined. Within one base of it there is no much larger clone, and no base qualities were kept. Instrument on record: Illumina HiSeq 1500. The public reads were run again by TCRdb, first through fastp at Q25 and then through MiXCR, and only productive beta chains were kept. Each entry merges the rows of one CDR3 protein and shows their most common DNA and genes. Present in this sample are about 530,000 distinct CDR3 sequences, more than 20% of which were seen just once. Of the sample, about 13% falls within the top ten clones. This sample was included in a study of T cell repertoires in cytomegalovirus infection (dated by TCRdb to about 2019). Background for the entire study: Because public TCR beta signatures pointed to carriage of CMV infection together with the matching HLA type, the HLA type of each donor mattered for the analysis. The paper as a whole reports these results and caveats: In both this cohort and an independent roughly 330-donor cohort, the cumulative frequency of public TCR beta family members distinguished carriers of CMV infection plus the relevant HLA type. The ex vivo response was dominated by HLA-C-restricted CMV-specific TCR beta clonotypes, which also provided the single most frequent clonotype in two of eight donors.

The V and J ends are trimmed by 7 bases and 7 bases, leaving 14 bases between them. The CDR3 spans 13 residues, from the cysteine through the phenylalanine. The kept DNA is CDR3 alone, 39 bases in frame from the first base. The sample comprised PBMCs. The TCR was taken from a human donor in good health (CMV status not recorded). Some clones in this sample may be carry-over from other donors' samples. The chain couples TRBV12-3 or TRBV12-4 to TRBJ1-5, with the D gene not clear enough to name. The CDR3 protein: CASTPGDAQPQHF. Read as DNA, the sequence is TGTGCCAGCACGCCCGGGGATGCGCAGCCCCAGCATTTT.